This TCR beta chain was captured in a study of CD8+ T cells in alopecia areata. As for the study in general: Each recipient was an approximately 7-11-week-old female C3H/HeJ mouse given skin from an approximately 6-12-month-old C3H/HeJ donor with spontaneous alopecia.

Notes on the study in general: For lesional scalp, especially alopecia totalis/universalis, clonality was higher than in normal scalp. Scalp repertoires also include resident alphabeta T cells from normal skin. Shared TCR sequences were less clear between patients than in mice, possibly partly from HLA diversity.

For this clone: The antigen remains unidentified. The genes and germline here are from mouse. Read data end 4 residues before the CDR3 end; the end is taken from the germline J gene.

Sequencing relied on a cDNA template that was reverse transcribed from extracted RNA. Data came from immunoSEQ multiplex PCR; TCRdb stores just in-frame clones and leaves some out. The sample has roughly 120,000 clones, none seen only once. CDR1 is NNHDY, CDR2 SYVADS, per germline. CDR3 length equals 14 residues. Sequenced sample: lesional skin. The chain has TRBV13-3 and TRBJ2-2, with 8 positions matching TRBD1. The receptor was isolated from a C3H/HeJ mouse with alopecia areata. This line is of MHC haplotype H2-k. The CDR3 region is CASSSGGAGGQLYF. Partial CDR3 DNA: TGTGCCAGCAGTTCAGGGGGCGCGGGCGGG.